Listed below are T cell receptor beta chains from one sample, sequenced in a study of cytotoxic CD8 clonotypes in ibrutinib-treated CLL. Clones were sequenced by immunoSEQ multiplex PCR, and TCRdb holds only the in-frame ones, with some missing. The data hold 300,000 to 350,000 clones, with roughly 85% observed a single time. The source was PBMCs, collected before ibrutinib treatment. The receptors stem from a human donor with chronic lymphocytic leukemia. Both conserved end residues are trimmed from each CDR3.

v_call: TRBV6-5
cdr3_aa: ASQSRAYMNTEAF

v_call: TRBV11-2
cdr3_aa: ASSSQSDRSVQETQY

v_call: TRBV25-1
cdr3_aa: ASSGGTGVGQPQH

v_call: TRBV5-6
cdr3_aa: ASSSGTGSTHGYT

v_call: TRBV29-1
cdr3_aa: SVVASGSNEQF

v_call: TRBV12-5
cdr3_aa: ASAMEGGVYEQY

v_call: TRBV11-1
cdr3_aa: ASSLEDGGSNQPQH

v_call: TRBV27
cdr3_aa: ASSFLGTAYEQY

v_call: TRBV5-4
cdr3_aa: ASSADQTSGSFEQY

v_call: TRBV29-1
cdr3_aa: SAYSGRTDTQY

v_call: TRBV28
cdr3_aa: ASSFLGQGWYEQY

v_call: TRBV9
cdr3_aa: ASSVSTGGGDEQY

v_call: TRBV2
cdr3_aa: ASSEESGPGELF